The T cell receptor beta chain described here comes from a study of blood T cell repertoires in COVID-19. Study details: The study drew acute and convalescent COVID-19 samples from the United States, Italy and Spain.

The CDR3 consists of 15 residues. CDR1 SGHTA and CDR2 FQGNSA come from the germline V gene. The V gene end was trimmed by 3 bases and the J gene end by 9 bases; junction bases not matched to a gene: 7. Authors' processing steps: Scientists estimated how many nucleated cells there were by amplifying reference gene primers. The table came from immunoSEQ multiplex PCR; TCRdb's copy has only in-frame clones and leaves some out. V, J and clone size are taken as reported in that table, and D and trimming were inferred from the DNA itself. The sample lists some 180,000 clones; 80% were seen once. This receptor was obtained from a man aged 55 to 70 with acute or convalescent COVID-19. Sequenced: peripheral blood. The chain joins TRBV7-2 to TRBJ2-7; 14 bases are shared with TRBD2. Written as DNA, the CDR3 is TGTGCCAGCAGCTTCCTGACTAGCGGGGGGGCCATGCAGTACTTC. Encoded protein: CASSFLTSGGAMQYF. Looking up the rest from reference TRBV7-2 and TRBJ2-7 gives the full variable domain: GAGVSQSPSNKVTEKGKDVELRCDPISGHTALYWYRQSLGQGLEFLIYFQGNSAPDKSGLPSDRFSAERTGGSVSTLTIQRTQQEDSAVYLCASSFLTSGGAMQYFGPGTRLTVT.